The 29 T cell receptor beta chains in this list originate from one sample, sequenced in a study of blood T cell repertoires in COVID-19. Libraries were prepared by immunoSEQ multiplex PCR; TCRdb keeps only in-frame clonotypes and omits some of them. The sample consists of under 300,000 clones, 86% of them appearing once. Sequences were obtained from peripheral blood. The receptors originated from a man between 18 and 29 years old with active or convalescent COVID-19.

The chain is built from TRBV4-2 and TRBJ2-5; 11 positions match TRBD2. The germline CDR1 and CDR2 sequences are LGHNA and YNFKEQ. The CDR3 is made up of 17 amino acids. V lost 3 bases and J lost 5; bases outside the gene matches: 11. The CDR3 spells CASSQGTGLAALETQYF. DNA of the CDR3: TGTGCCAGCAGCCAGGGAACGGGACTAGCGGCTCTGGAGACCCAGTACTTC.

The chain has TRBV25-1 and TRBJ1-3, with 9 bases matching TRBD1. Germline loops: CDR1 MGHDK, CDR2 SYGVNS. The V gene end was trimmed by 4 bases and the J gene end by 0 bases; junction bases not matched to a gene: 7. CDR3 size: 17 residues. CDR3 sequence (DNA): TGTGCCAGCAGTGCCTGGGACAGGGATACCTCTGGAAACACCATATATTTT. This encodes CASSAWDRDTSGNTIYF.

This clone occurred a few times. The chain employs TRBV27 and TRBJ2-2, with 14 bases lining up with TRBD2. CDR1 is MNHEY, CDR2 SMNVEV, per germline (reference sequence). J was trimmed by 6 bases and V by 8 bases; bases with no gene match: 2. The CDR3 runs to 14 residues. CDR3 sequence reads: CASQGLAGAGELFF. Here the CDR3 DNA reads TGTGCCAGCCAGGGACTAGCGGGAGCCGGGGAGCTGTTTTTT.

The chain employs TRBV24-1 and TRBJ2-6; 7 nucleotides align to TRBD1. CDR1 and CDR2 (germline): KGHDR, SFDVKD. This CDR3 has 16 residues. V was clipped by 4 bases and J by 1 base; unmatched bases: 3. The CDR3 region is CATSDRGQSGANVLTF. CDR3 nucleotide sequence: TGTGCCACCAGTGACCGGGGACAGTCTGGGGCCAACGTCCTGACTTTC.

V gene TRBV4-2 combines with J gene TRBJ1-2, with D perhaps TRBD1 (6 bases). V was cut by 0 bases and J by 8 bases, with 16 bases left in between. The CDR3 has 15 amino acids. CDR1 and CDR2 (germline): LGHNA, YNFKEQ. This CDR3 reads CASSQDPGDYDGYTF. The DNA of the CDR3 is TGTGCCAGCAGCCAAGACCCAGGGGACTATGACGGCTACACCTTC.

J is TRBJ2-7 and V is TRBV6-5; 9 nucleotides line up with TRBD2. Looked up from germline, CDR1 is MNHEY and CDR2 is SVGAGI. CDR3 length: 16 amino acids. Losses at the gene ends were 0 bases for V and 5 bases for J; bases not matched to a gene: 8. CDR3 region: CASSYSERGASDEQYF. CDR3 coding DNA: TGTGCCAGCAGTTACTCGGAGCGGGGGGCAAGCGACGAGCAGTACTTC.

The chain employs TRBV19 and TRBJ1-4; perhaps TRBD1 as D (5 bases). The CDR3 consists of 14 residues. Germline V lookup: CDR1 LNHDA, CDR2 SQIVND (reference sequence). Trimming stripped 2 bases from V and 4 bases from J, with 8 bases between. CDR3 protein: CASSIRGGNEKLFF. CDR3 bases: TGTGCCAGTAGTATAAGGGGAGGTAATGAAAAACTGTTTTTT.

This chain joins TRBV28 and TRBJ1-4; 8 nucleotides align to TRBD1. Per the germline V gene, CDR1 is MDHEN and CDR2 is SYDVKM. The trim removed 5 bases at V and 5 bases at J, leaving 4 bases unmatched. The CDR3 totals 14 residues. CDR3 nucleotides: TGTGCCAGCAGTCCGACAGGGGTAAATGAAAAACTGTTTTTT. This gives the protein CASSPTGVNEKLFF.

V usage is TRBV5-1 and J usage is TRBJ2-1, with 10 bases matching TRBD1. From germline, CDR1 is SGHRS and CDR2 YFSETQ. The trim removed 5 bases at V and 7 bases at J, leaving 9 bases unmatched. This CDR3 spans 15 amino acids. CDR3 residues: CASSLTGGNLNEQFF. The DNA for the CDR3 is TGCGCCAGCAGTCTGACAGGGGGCAACCTAAATGAGCAGTTCTTC.

The chain recombines TRBV5-6 with TRBJ1-5; D gene ambiguous. There are 13 residues in the CDR3. The V gene lost 0 bases and the J gene lost 6 bases, with 7 bases spanning the gap. From germline, CDR1 is SGHDT and CDR2 YYEEEE. The CDR3 reads CASSLAPGQPQHF. DNA for the CDR3: TGTGCCAGCAGCTTGGCCCCGGGTCAGCCCCAGCATTTT.

The chain has TRBV5-1 and TRBJ2-7; 7 bases are shared with TRBD2. The CDR3 contains 14 residues. From germline, CDR1 is SGHRS and CDR2 YFSETQ. With 6 bases clipped from V and 2 bases from J, the junction kept 8 bases outside the gene matches. The CDR3 region is CASTISGLPYEQYF. The CDR3 region has the DNA TGCGCCAGCACCATTAGCGGGTTGCCCTACGAGCAGTACTTC.

V usage is TRBV4-2 and J usage is TRBJ1-4, with D possibly being TRBD1 (6 bases). CDR1 is LGHNA and CDR2 is YNFKEQ in the germline V gene. V was pared by 3 bases and J by 6 bases, with 17 bases between. CDR3 length: 16 residues. The CDR3 region is CASSQGEAGAYEKLFF. Written as DNA, the CDR3 is TGTGCCAGCAGCCAGGGTGAGGCAGGGGCTTATGAAAAACTGTTTTTT.

The genes are TRBV24-1 and TRBJ2-1, with 7 bases aligning to TRBD2. Germline V CDR1 and CDR2: KGHDR, SFDVKD. J gave up 6 bases and V 5 bases, and 3 bases lay outside the gene matches. The CDR3 covers 13 residues. In DNA form, the CDR3 reads TGTGCCACCAGTGTGGGGGGGGTCAATGAGCAGTTCTTC. Protein product: CATSVGGVNEQFF.

The sample holds one count of this clone. This CDR3 is also generated by other DNA sequences in the sample. The V and J genes are TRBV3-1 (or the pseudogene TRBV3-2) and TRBJ1-3; no clear D gene. This CDR3 contains 15 residues. The V and J ends lost 0 bases and 4 bases respectively, with 10 bases between them. CDR1 is LGHDT, CDR2 YNNKEL, per germline (reference sequence). In DNA, the CDR3 is TGTGCCAGCAGCCAAGAAGGCGGTTCCGGAAACACCATATATTTT. Amino acid sequence: CASSQEGGSGNTIYF.

The chain links TRBV9 to TRBJ2-2; possibly TRBD1 for D (6 bases). Per germline, CDR1 SGDLS and CDR2 YYNGEE. Trimming shortened V by 6 bases and J by 0 bases, and 15 bases separated the two germline ends. CDR3 length equals 16 residues. CDR3 region: CASTSGTSANTGELFF. The CDR3 DNA sequence: TGTGCCAGCACCTCTGGGACATCCGCGAACACCGGGGAGCTGTTTTTT.

The chain joins TRBV10-3 to TRBJ2-2, with 8 bases fitting TRBD1. J was trimmed by 5 bases and V by 0 bases; bases with no gene match: 2. The germline CDR1 and CDR2 sequences are ENHRY and SYGVKD. This CDR3 region has 15 residues. For the CDR3, the DNA is TGTGCCATCAGTGAGTCGACAGGGGTTACCGGGGAGCTGTTTTTT. Translated, it gives CAISESTGVTGELFF.

The chain is built from TRBV6-2 or TRBV6-3 and TRBJ1-1, with unresolved D. Germline CDR1 is MNHEY and CDR2 is SVGEGT. V dropped 2 bases and J dropped 3 bases, with 7 bases sitting between them. The CDR3 runs to 13 residues. CDR3 protein: CASSYERDTEAFF. In DNA, the CDR3 is TGTGCCAGCAGTTACGAGAGGGACACTGAAGCTTTCTTT.

The rearrangement joins TRBV28 to TRBJ2-4, with 11 bases fitting TRBD2. Germline V lookup: CDR1 MDHEN, CDR2 SYDVKM. V gave up 6 bases and J gave up 7 bases; unmatched junction bases: 5. CDR3 size: 14 residues. The DNA of the CDR3 is TGTGCCAGCAGCTTACTAGCGGGGGTGAACATTCAGTACTTC. Translating it yields CASSLLAGVNIQYF.

CDR3 sequence: CASSDTGRGYYGYTF. CDR3 coding DNA: TGTGCCAGCAGCGACACAGGGAGGGGCTACTATGGCTACACCTTC. The chain employs TRBV9 and TRBJ1-2; tentatively, D is TRBD1 (6 bases). The CDR3 has 15 amino acids. Per the germline V gene, CDR1 is SGDLS and CDR2 is YYNGEE. V lost 3 bases to trimming and J lost 3 bases, with 15 bases between them.

This clone was observed a single time. This rearrangement joins TRBV4-3 to TRBJ2-7, with 9 bases aligning to TRBD1. This CDR3 is 16 amino acids long. V trimming: 0 bases; J trimming: 4 bases; junction bases outside the gene matches: 7. Germline CDR1 reads LGHNA; CDR2 reads YSLEER. CDR3 amino acids: CASSQDARTGDYEQYF. The CDR3 DNA reads TGCGCCAGCAGCCAAGATGCCCGGACAGGGGATTACGAGCAGTACTTC.

The V gene is TRBV28, the J gene TRBJ2-7, with 9 bases lining up with TRBD1. The V segment lost 3 bases and the J segment 4 bases; nucleotides outside the gene matches: 7. The CDR3 is 15 residues long. Germline-derived CDR1 and CDR2 are MDHEN and SYDVKM. CDR3 coding DNA: TGTGCCAGCAGTTTGACGGGACAGGGAAATTACGAGCAGTACTTC. Its translation: CASSLTGQGNYEQYF. Full variable domain (missing parts from reference TRBV28 and TRBJ2-7): DVKVTQSSRYLVKRTGEKVFLECVQDMDHENMFWYRQDPGLGLRLIYFSYDVKMKEKGDIPEGYSVSREKKERFSLILESASTNQTSMYLCASSLTGQGNYEQYFGPGTRLTVT.

The gene calls are TRBV10-2 and TRBJ1-3, with no clear D. Germline CDR1 is WSHSY and CDR2 is SAAADI. Trimming pared 6 bases from V and 0 bases from J, leaving 6 bases between. This CDR3 is built from 13 residues. The CDR3 loop reads CASSPISGNTIYF. The CDR3 DNA sequence: TGCGCCAGCAGCCCAATCTCTGGAAACACCATATATTTT.

The J gene is TRBJ1-5, the V gene TRBV2; the match to TRBD1 covers 11 bases. The junction had 6 bases not matched to a gene; V was cut back by 6 bases and J by 8 bases. Per germline, CDR1 SNHLY and CDR2 FYNNEI. The CDR3 spans 14 residues. CDR3: CASRGTGGGEPQHF. The CDR3 DNA follows: TGTGCCAGCAGGGGGACAGGGGGTGGGGAGCCCCAGCATTTT.

This clone appeared a single time. The chain carries TRBV5-1 and TRBJ2-7, with TRBD1 matching 7 bases. Losses at the gene ends were 7 bases for V and 2 bases for J; bases not matched to a gene: 9. The CDR3 runs 14 residues. Germline CDR1 is SGHRS and CDR2 is YFSETQ. CDR3 bases: TGCGCCAGCGGAACCCGGGACAGCACCTACGAGCAGTACTTC. This encodes CASGTRDSTYEQYF.

This chain links TRBV5-1 with TRBJ2-3, with a weak D call TRBD2 (5 bases). The V gene's germline CDR1 is SGHRS and CDR2 YFSETQ. The CDR3 consists of 15 residues. Trimming shortened V by 3 bases and J by 0 bases, and 11 bases separated the two germline ends. CDR3 sequence reads: CASSSAVTSTDTQYF. For the CDR3, the DNA is TGCGCCAGCAGCTCAGCGGTAACTAGCACAGATACGCAGTATTTT.

The chain combines TRBV6-2 or TRBV6-3 with TRBJ2-7; unclear D gene. The CDR3 loop spans 11 amino acids. Germline CDR1 and CDR2: MNHEY and SVGEGT. V lost 5 bases, J lost 1 base, and 3 bases lay in between. CDR3: CASSTSYEQYF. DNA for the CDR3: TGTGCCAGCAGTACATCCTACGAGCAGTACTTC.

The chain couples TRBV19 to TRBJ1-5; D call uncertain. CDR1 and CDR2 (germline): LNHDA, SQIVND (reference sequence). V shed 3 bases and J shed 1 base, with 10 bases lying between them. The CDR3 is made up of 15 amino acids. CDR3 DNA sequence: TGTGCCAGTAGTATGCCCCGTGAGAGCAATCAGCCCCAGCATTTT. The encoded protein is CASSMPRESNQPQHF.

This clone has only one observation. The chain joins TRBV6-2 or TRBV6-3 to TRBJ2-7, with D possibly matching TRBD1 (5 bases). The CDR3 contains 11 residues. The V end was cut by 2 bases, the J end by 7 bases, with 6 bases between. The V gene's germline CDR1 is MNHEY and CDR2 SVGEGT. In nucleotides, the CDR3 is TGTGCCAGCAGTTACGGGGCGGAGCAGTACTTC. Translation: CASSYGAEQYF.

The CDR3 DNA reads as TGTGCCAGCAGTTTAGCGGGGGGCGGGTTTGATCAGCCCCAGCATTTT. It specifies CASSLAGGGFDQPQHF. The chain links TRBV27 to TRBJ1-5; possibly TRBD1 for D (6 bases). From germline, CDR1 is MNHEY and CDR2 SMNVEV (reference sequence). Trimming removed 2 bases from V and 5 bases from J, with 16 bases in between. The CDR3 has 16 residues.